Listed below are T cell receptor beta chains from one sample, sequenced in a study of blood T cell repertoires in COVID-19. Generated by immunoSEQ multiplex PCR, the TCRdb table keeps only in-frame clones and is missing some. This table has around 64,000 clones, approximately 90% appearing once. Sequencing was carried out using peripheral blood. These TCRs come from a young man with acute or convalescent COVID-19. CDR3s include the opening cysteine and the closing phenylalanine or tryptophan. The D gene is left open where the match is weak. Clone size is given for some rows only: seen once, a few or many times, or a class if the clone is expanded.

j_call d_call v_call clone_size cdr3_nt cdr3_aa
TRBJ2-1 TRBD1 TRBV18 few TGTGCCAGCTCAACCACCAGGGGGCAATACAATGAGCAGTTCTTC CASSTTRGQYNEQFF
TRBJ2-5 - TRBV30 once TGTGCCTGGAGTGTACTCAAACAGGGCTACCAAGAGACCCAGTACTTC CAWSVLKQGYQETQYF
TRBJ2-5 TRBD1 TRBV10-3 - TGTGCCATCGGCAGGGGGCAAGAGACCCAGTACTTC CAIGRGQETQYF
TRBJ1-1 - TRBV19 - TGTGCCAGTAGTAACCCGGGACTCGCCGTGGGTGAAGCTTTCTTT CASSNPGLAVGEAFF
TRBJ1-1 TRBD1 TRBV6-5 - TGTGCCAGCAGTTACTCGGTCGGGACAGCGGAAGCTTTCTTT CASSYSVGTAEAFF
TRBJ1-6 - TRBV6-5 few TGTGCCAGCAGTTACTCAGGGGACATGCGGTCACCCCTCCACTTT CASSYSGDMRSPLHF
TRBJ2-1 TRBD2 TRBV30 - TGTGCCTGGACTGAAGGTCCCGGGGGGGCCCTCTACAATGAGCAGTTCTTC CAWTEGPGGALYNEQFF
TRBJ2-3 TRBD1 TRBV18 - TGTGCCAGCTCAACCTGGGACAGCCGCACAGATACGCAGTATTTT CASSTWDSRTDTQYF
TRBJ1-1 - TRBV15 - TGTGCCACCAGCAGAGATTGGGCAGGGCCGAACACTGAAGCTTTCTTT CATSRDWAGPNTEAFF
TRBJ2-1 TRBD1 TRBV18 - TGTGCCAGCTCACTAGGAACAGGGGGCGGTGAGCAGTTCTTC CASSLGTGGGEQFF
TRBJ1-2 TRBD1 TRBV27 - TGTGCCAGCAGGAGGGACAGCCCGACCTATGGCTACACCTTC CASRRDSPTYGYTF
TRBJ2-7 - TRBV9 once TGTGCCAGCAGCGTAGACGGCGCTAGCACCTACGAGCAGTACTTC CASSVDGASTYEQYF
TRBJ1-1 - TRBV7-2 - TGTGCCAGCAGCTTAATAGGGTTGGAGGACACTGAAGCTTTCTTT CASSLIGLEDTEAFF
TRBJ1-1 - TRBV6-6 - TGTGCCAGCAGTTATGTCGGCGTTCGGGTCACTGAAGCTTTCTTT CASSYVGVRVTEAFF
TRBJ1-6 TRBD1 TRBV30 once TGTGCCTGGAGGGACAGGACGGGCTCACCCCTCCACTTT CAWRDRTGSPLHF
TRBJ2-7 - TRBV7-2 - TGTGCCAGCAGCTTTGGCCACGAGCAGTACTTC CASSFGHEQYF
TRBJ1-1 TRBD1 TRBV5-8 - TGTGCCAGCATAGGACAGGAAGATAAGCTTCCCTTT CASIGQEDKLPF
TRBJ1-4 - TRBV7-8 - TGTGCCAGCAGCTTACTGGCCCGGGAAGTTAATGAAAAACTGTTTTTT CASSLLAREVNEKLFF
TRBJ2-6 TRBD1 TRBV18 - TGTGCCAGCTCACCACCGCAGACAGGGTATGGGGCCAACGTCCTGACTTTC CASSPPQTGYGANVLTF
TRBJ1-5 - TRBV6-1 - TGTGCCAGCAGTGAGCGACCGACTTTCAATCAGCCCCAGCATTTT CASSERPTFNQPQHF
TRBJ1-5 - TRBV12-3/TRBV12-4 - TGTGCCAGCAGTTCAGGGGTAAGCCAGCCCCAGCATTTT CASSSGVSQPQHF